Presented here are 23 T cell receptor beta chains from one specimen sequenced in a study of OX40 agonist ivuxolimab in advanced cancers. Some clones are missing from TCRdb's copy, which holds only in-frame ones; the method was immunoSEQ multiplex PCR. Of 65,000 or so clones in the sample, 92% were seen once. The sample here was CD4+ or CD8+ T cells sorted from blood, taken in a trial of the OX40 agonist ivuxolimab. Source of these receptors: an adult with an advanced solid tumor such as melanoma, head and neck, liver or kidney cancer.

The chain recombines TRBV11-2 with TRBJ2-1; 8 positions match TRBD2. The germline V gene has CDR1 SGHAT and CDR2 FQNNGV. V lost 3 bases, J lost 8 bases, and 0 bases stayed unmatched. This CDR3 comprises 12 residues. In DNA, the CDR3 is TGTGCCAGCAGCTTGACTAGCGATGAGCAGTTCTTC. Residues: CASSLTSDEQFF.

The genes are TRBV4-1 and TRBJ2-5, with 7 bases lining up with TRBD2. The length of the CDR3 is 20 residues. The V and J ends lost 4 bases and 5 bases, in that order; junction bases with no gene match: 25. Germline V gene data show CDR1 as MGHRA and CDR2 as YSYEKL. CDR3 coding DNA: TGCGCCAGCAGCCCTTACCAAGTCCCGGGCTTGGGGCGGGAGATGGAGACCCAGTACTTC. It translates to CASSPYQVPGLGREMETQYF.

The chain is built from TRBV11-1 and TRBJ2-1; TRBD2 matches 15 bases. The germline V gene encodes CDR1 SGHAT and CDR2 FQDESV (reference sequence). The CDR3 contains 19 residues. Unmatched junction bases numbered 11, after V lost 8 bases and J lost 0 bases. The CDR3 bases are TGTGCCAGCGAACCGGGACTAGCGGGGGGTCGCATCTCCTACAATGAGCAGTTCTTC. Its protein is CASEPGLAGGRISYNEQFF.

The chain combines TRBV5-8 with TRBJ1-2, with 8 bases lining up with TRBD1. Germline CDR1 and CDR2: SGHTS and YDEGEE. V dropped 3 bases and J dropped 8; count of bases not matched to a gene: 6. The CDR3 spans 13 residues. The CDR3 DNA sequence: TGTGCCAGCAGCTCGGACAGGGAGAGGGGCTACACCTTC. Amino acid sequence: CASSSDRERGYTF.

The chain has TRBV5-1 and TRBJ2-5; 11 bases map to TRBD1. The germline V gene encodes CDR1 SGHRS and CDR2 YFSETQ. The CDR3 length is 16 residues. V gave up 4 bases and J gave up 0 bases; unmatched junction bases: 5. The DNA for the CDR3 is TGCGCCAGCAGCCCACGGACAGGGGGCTACCAAGAGACCCAGTACTTC. It translates to CASSPRTGGYQETQYF.

The chain couples TRBV27 to TRBJ2-7; D not resolved. The CDR3 has 15 amino acids. CDR1 is MNHEY and CDR2 is SMNVEV in the germline V gene (reference sequence). Trimming shortened V by 3 bases and J by 5 bases, and 17 bases separated the two germline ends. The CDR3 DNA reads as TGTGCCAGCAGTTTGGGGTTTGCTTTTGTGGACGAGCAGTACTTC. Its translation is CASSLGFAFVDEQYF.

J is TRBJ2-2 and V is TRBV7-9, with D possibly TRBD1 on 6 matching bases. The germline gives CDR1 SEHNR, CDR2 FQNEAQ (reference sequence). This CDR3 has 14 residues. Trimming shortened V by 3 bases and J by 7 bases, and 12 bases separated the two germline ends. CDR3 coding DNA: TGTGCCAGCAGCTTTAACAGGGCGGTCGGGGAGCTGTTTTTT. Amino acids: CASSFNRAVGELFF.

The J gene is TRBJ2-3, the V gene TRBV14; D remains unclear. The CDR3 is 15 amino acids. From germline, CDR1 is SGHDN and CDR2 FVKESK. The V end lost 0 bases, the J end lost 4 bases, and 11 bases lay between the germline ends. As DNA, the CDR3 is TGTGCCAGCAGCCAAGAACGGCCCTCCCCAGATACGCAGTATTTT. This translates into CASSQERPSPDTQYF.

This chain joins TRBV4-2 and TRBJ1-5; no definite D call. V was clipped by 0 bases and J by 5 bases, with 5 bases between them. The CDR3 runs 13 residues. CDR1 is LGHNA, CDR2 YNFKEQ, per germline. CDR3 residues: CASSQEIDQPQHF. CDR3 DNA sequence: TGTGCCAGCAGCCAAGAAATTGATCAGCCCCAGCATTTT.

This chain connects TRBV9 to TRBJ2-1, with TRBD2 matching over 12 bases. This CDR3 comprises 14 residues. Germline CDR1 SGDLS, CDR2 YYNGEE. V trimming: 7 bases; J trimming: 8 bases; junction bases outside the gene matches: 7. CDR3 bases: TGTGCCAGCGCGACTAGCGGGAGTAGGGATGAGCAGTTCTTC. Its translation: CASATSGSRDEQFF.

This chain uses TRBV9 with TRBJ2-7; 7 bases are a match to TRBD2. This CDR3 is built from 15 residues. The germline V gene encodes CDR1 SGDLS and CDR2 YYNGEE. After removal of 0 bases from V and 2 bases from J, the junction contained 5 bases not matched to a gene. DNA for the CDR3: TGTGCCAGCAGCGTAGGCGGGAGTCTCGCCTACGAGCAGTACTTC. This gives the protein CASSVGGSLAYEQYF.

V is TRBV27 and J is TRBJ1-2, with D possibly being TRBD1 (5 bases). V shed 2 bases and J shed 2 bases, with 12 bases lying between them. Germline V lookup: CDR1 MNHEY, CDR2 SMNVEV (reference sequence). The CDR3 is made up of 15 amino acids. As DNA, the CDR3 is TGTGCCAGCAGTTTAGTTCAGGGTGGAAACTATGGCTACACCTTC. Encoded protein: CASSLVQGGNYGYTF.

The gene calls are TRBV7-9 and TRBJ2-1; 10 nucleotides line up with TRBD1. V was pared by 2 bases and J by 7 bases, with 8 bases of the junction left unmatched. The CDR3 extends over 16 amino acids. CDR1 is SEHNR and CDR2 is FQNEAQ in the germline V gene (reference sequence). CDR3: CASSLPGQGYVNEQFF. The CDR3 nucleotides read TGTGCCAGCAGCTTACCGGGACAGGGGTATGTGAATGAGCAGTTCTTC.

This chain links TRBV19 with TRBJ1-5; D possibly corresponds to TRBD1 (5 bases). The V gene lost 3 bases and the J gene lost 7 bases, with 10 bases spanning the gap. The germline V gene encodes CDR1 LNHDA and CDR2 SQIVND (reference sequence). The CDR3 covers 13 residues. CDR3 loop: CASSIKGHQPQHF. The CDR3 region has the DNA TGTGCCAGTAGTATCAAGGGGCACCAGCCCCAGCATTTT.

This chain links TRBV27 with TRBJ2-7; 7 nucleotides match TRBD2. The ends lost 8 bases at V and 0 bases at J; junction bases unmatched: 4. The germline CDR1 and CDR2 sequences are MNHEY and SMNVEV (reference sequence). This CDR3 spans 13 amino acids. The CDR3 spells CASYGGSSYEQYF. The CDR3 DNA follows: TGTGCCAGCTACGGGGGGAGCTCCTACGAGCAGTACTTC.

The chain carries TRBV6-5 and TRBJ2-1; no clear D gene. The V and J ends lost 6 bases and 3 bases respectively, with 9 bases between them. Germline CDR1 is MNHEY and CDR2 is SVGAGI. The CDR3 has 13 residues. The CDR3 protein is CASSTTSYNEQFF. CDR3 coding DNA: TGTGCCAGCAGCACGACAAGCTACAATGAGCAGTTCTTC.

The chain couples TRBV27 to TRBJ1-5; 7 nucleotides line up with TRBD1. Germline CDR1 reads MNHEY; CDR2 reads SMNVEV (reference sequence). This CDR3 is 14 amino acids long. After removal of 6 bases from V and 3 bases from J, the junction contained 5 bases not matched to a gene. The CDR3 reads CASSPGQINQPQHF. CDR3 DNA: TGTGCCAGCAGCCCGGGACAGATCAATCAGCCCCAGCATTTT.

The chain recombines TRBV6-1 with TRBJ2-7, with D perhaps TRBD2 (6 bases). The CDR3 has 13 residues. Per the germline V gene, CDR1 is MNHNS and CDR2 is SASEGT. Between the trimmed V and J ends, which lost 4 bases and 7 bases, there was a span of 14 bases. CDR3 amino acids: CASSGLGAGEQYF. The CDR3 DNA reads TGTGCCAGCAGTGGACTTGGGGCGGGGGAGCAGTACTTC.

J is TRBJ2-5 and V is TRBV19; 7 bases line up with TRBD2. CDR1 is LNHDA and CDR2 is SQIVND in the germline V gene (reference sequence). V shed 3 bases, J shed 2 bases, and the junction held 3 bases outside the gene matches. This CDR3 is built from 14 residues. CDR3 DNA: TGTGCCAGTAGTATCCTGGGGGGGCAAGAGACCCAGTACTTC. Its protein product is CASSILGGQETQYF.

The rearrangement uses TRBV4-1 and TRBJ1-2; D is uncertain. V lost 1 base to trimming and J lost 3 bases, with 6 bases between them. The CDR3 runs 13 residues. CDR1 MGHRA and CDR2 YSYEKL come from the germline V gene. CDR3 residues: CASSQVADYGYTF. For the CDR3, the DNA is TGCGCCAGCAGCCAAGTCGCGGACTATGGCTACACCTTC.

The rearrangement uses TRBV25-1 and TRBJ1-1, with unresolved D. V shed 7 bases and J shed 11 bases, with 14 bases lying between them. The length of the CDR3 is 11 residues. Germline assignment: CDR1 MGHDK and CDR2 SYGVNS. The CDR3 DNA reads TGTGCCAGCATGGGTGCCCCCCACGCTTTCTTT. It specifies CASMGAPHAFF.

The genes are TRBV9 and TRBJ2-7, with 7 positions matching TRBD1. This CDR3 has 14 amino acids. V lost 3 bases and J lost 5; bases outside the gene matches: 8. Germline CDR1 reads SGDLS; CDR2 reads YYNGEE. Written as DNA, the CDR3 is TGTGCCAGCAGCGCCGACAGGGAAGGTGACGAGCAGTACTTC. As protein: CASSADREGDEQYF.

Points on this clone: Other DNA sequences in this sample translate to the same CDR3. This sequence joins TRBV6-5 and TRBJ2-1; the match to TRBD2 covers 9 bases. Germline-derived CDR1 and CDR2 are MNHEY and SVGAGI. V trimming: 3 bases; J trimming: 0 bases; junction bases outside the gene matches: 0. CDR3 length equals 15 residues. Here the CDR3 reads CASSYSGSSYNEQFF. The CDR3 DNA reads as TGTGCCAGCAGTTATAGCGGGAGCTCCTACAATGAGCAGTTCTTC.